This T cell receptor beta chain was sequenced for a study of cytomegalovirus exposure and HLA in healthy donors. Background on the study: The Caucasian-associated ancestry cluster contained approximately 81% of the approximately 430 genotyped donors.

Primers included in the PCR were 60 Vbeta and 13 Jbeta primers. The table came from immunoSEQ multiplex PCR; TCRdb's copy has only in-frame clones and leaves some out. The data contain about 210,000 clones, about nine tenths of them singletons. In germline, CDR1 is MDHEN, CDR2 SYDVKM. CDR3 size: 12 residues. Trimming removed 4 bases from V and 6 bases from J; junction bases left unmatched: 2. V usage is TRBV28 and J usage is TRBJ1-2, with 7 bases matching TRBD1. Material: PBMCs. The sequence derives from a boy aged 2 to 10 in good health and CMV-seronegative. This chain's CDR3 is CASSYRGDGYTF. DNA for the CDR3: TGTGCCAGCAGTTACAGGGGAGATGGCTACACCTTC.